Presented here are 22 T cell receptor beta chains from one specimen sequenced in a study of shared clonotypes between healthy human individuals. The data were produced by immunoSEQ multiplex PCR, yet TCRdb's version contains in-frame clones alone and is incomplete. The repertoire holds about 2 million clones, roughly 95% seen once, with 0.1% to 0.15% in the top ten. Sequencing was performed on naive CD4+ T cells sorted from blood. The subset was: CD45RA+ positively selected. The origin of the receptors is a man aged 18-30 years in good health.

The rearrangement links TRBV2 to TRBJ2-5; D might be TRBD1 or TRBD2, each matching 6 bases. CDR1 is SNHLY, CDR2 FYNNEI, per germline. The CDR3 consists of 13 residues. The DNA for the CDR3 is TGTGCGGCCGGAGGGCAGGGGAAAGAGACCCAGTACTTC. Its protein product is CAAGGQGKETQYF.

V is TRBV6-6 and J is TRBJ2-7; possibly TRBD2 for D (5 bases). Germline V gives CDR1 MNHNY, CDR2 SVGAGI (reference sequence). Trimming left V 0 bases short and J 0 bases short, with 6 bases between. The CDR3 consists of 14 residues. The CDR3 sequence is CASSYSLASYEQYF. The CDR3 bases are TGTGCCAGCAGTTACTCTCTAGCCTCCTACGAGCAGTACTTC.

This chain joins TRBV7-6 and TRBJ2-5; D possibly corresponds to TRBD2 (6 bases). CDR1 and CDR2 (germline): SGHVS, FNYEAQ. The V end lost 5 bases, the J end lost 5 bases, and 12 bases lay between the germline ends. CDR3 length: 13 amino acids. In DNA, the CDR3 is TGTGCCAGCAGCGCGGGACTCCGGGAGACCCAGTACTTC. It yields the protein CASSAGLRETQYF.

The chain joins TRBV29-1 to TRBJ2-2; possible D gene TRBD2, 6 bases. Per the germline V gene, CDR1 is SQVTM and CDR2 is ANQGSEA. The CDR3 covers 13 residues. The ends were cut back, 7 bases at V and 4 bases at J, with 13 bases in the middle. The CDR3 nucleotides are TGCAGCGGCGGGGCCCCAACCACCGGGGAGCTGTTTTTT. Protein product: CSGGAPTTGELFF.

The J gene is TRBJ1-5, the V gene TRBV6-1; D unresolved. The CDR3 is made up of 15 amino acids. The germline V gene has CDR1 MNHNS and CDR2 SASEGT. Trimming left V 4 bases short and J 3 bases short, with 13 bases between. DNA of the CDR3: TGTGCCAGCAGTGCCAGCGGACGGAACAATCAGCCCCAGCATTTT. Encoded protein: CASSASGRNNQPQHF.

This chain links TRBV4-3 with TRBJ2-7; D is perhaps TRBD1 (5 bases). CDR1 and CDR2 (germline): LGHNA, YSLEER. The CDR3 length is 14 residues. The V and J ends lost 4 bases and 7 bases respectively, with 17 bases between them. The CDR3 sequence: CASSPSVAGLEQYF. CDR3 DNA sequence: TGCGCCAGCAGCCCCTCCGTGGCAGGGCTGGAGCAGTACTTC.

This rearrangement joins TRBV6-5 to TRBJ2-1, with a possible D match to TRBD1 (6 bases). The CDR3 is made up of 15 amino acids. CDR1 is MNHEY and CDR2 is SVGAGI in the germline V gene. V was shortened by 0 bases and J by 9 bases, with 15 bases between the two germline ends. The CDR3 DNA reads as TGTGCCAGCAGTTACTCTGGGACACTAAGGGGTGAGCAGTTCTTC. It codes for CASSYSGTLRGEQFF.

The J gene is TRBJ2-7, the V gene TRBV10-2; 10 bases fit TRBD1. This CDR3 has 14 residues. V shed 6 bases and J 2 bases; nucleotides not matched to a gene: 4. The germline V gene has CDR1 WSHSY and CDR2 SAAADI. The CDR3 spells CASRVGTGAYEQYF. The CDR3 DNA follows: TGCGCCAGCAGAGTGGGGACAGGGGCCTACGAGCAGTACTTC.

This clone came up once. This chain joins TRBV5-4 and TRBJ2-2; TRBD2 might be the D (5 bases). In germline, CDR1 is SGHNT, CDR2 YYREEE (reference sequence). This CDR3 is 18 amino acids long. Trimming pared 0 bases from V and 0 bases from J, leaving 15 bases between. CDR3 sequence: CASSLDNLARTNTGELFF. In DNA form, the CDR3 reads TGTGCCAGCAGCTTGGATAATCTAGCCCGAACGAACACCGGGGAGCTGTTTTTT.

The chain employs TRBV13 and TRBJ2-3, with no clear D. V dropped 5 bases and J dropped 5 bases, with 8 bases sitting between them. There are 12 residues in the CDR3. Germline V CDR1 and CDR2: PRHDT, FYEKMQ (reference sequence). The CDR3, as DNA: TGTGCCAGCAGCCCCTCCAGAGATACGCAGTATTTT. Translation gives CASSPSRDTQYF.

The chain employs TRBV10-1 and TRBJ2-1; tentatively, D is TRBD1 or TRBD2 (5 bases each). Germline CDR1 is WNHNN and CDR2 is SYGVQD (reference sequence). Trimming removed 1 base from V and 8 bases from J, with 15 bases in between. The CDR3 contains 15 residues. CDR3 coding DNA: TGCGCCAGCAGTGAGTTTGGGCAGGGAGTCGATGAGCAGTTCTTC. Protein product: CASSEFGQGVDEQFF.

There are a few counts of this clone. This specimen includes other DNA sequences encoding the same CDR3. The chain couples TRBV27 to TRBJ1-2; D ambiguous. CDR1 MNHEY and CDR2 SMNVEV come from the germline V gene (reference sequence). V was cut by 6 bases and J by 2 bases, with 10 bases left in between. CDR3 length: 13 residues. CDR3 sequence (DNA): TGTGCCAGCAGCCCAAGGGTCAACTATGGCTACACCTTC. Its protein is CASSPRVNYGYTF.

For the CDR3, the DNA is TGTGCCAGCAGTTGGACTAGCGGGAAAAGGGATGAGCAGTTCTTC. Amino acid sequence: CASSWTSGKRDEQFF. This sequence joins TRBV27 and TRBJ2-1; TRBD2 matches 12 bases. The CDR3 sequence is 15 residues long. CDR1 is MNHEY, CDR2 SMNVEV, per germline (reference sequence). V lost 4 bases, J lost 8 bases, and 6 bases stayed unmatched.

The genes are TRBV30 and TRBJ1-1; weak D call: TRBD1 (5 bases). CDR3 size: 17 residues. V was shortened by 2 bases and J by 8 bases, with 27 bases between the two germline ends. The V gene's germline CDR1 is GTSNPN and CDR2 SVGIG (reference sequence). CDR3 bases: TGTGCCTGGAGTATTGGAGTCCCGGGAGGGGATTCTACCGAAGCTTTCTTT. Translation gives CAWSIGVPGGDSTEAFF.

This chain uses TRBV18 with TRBJ2-7, with 16 positions matching TRBD2. This CDR3 is 19 amino acids long. Germline trimming cut 2 bases from V and 3 bases from J; bases unmatched to any gene: 10. The germline CDR1 and CDR2 sequences are KGHSH and LQKENI. DNA for the CDR3: TGTGCCAGCTCACCAGGGACTAGCGGGAGGGCCGCAGGGGGCTACGAGCAGTACTTC. Protein product: CASSPGTSGRAAGGYEQYF.

This chain joins TRBV12-2 and TRBJ1-6. TRBV12-2 is given as a pseudogene. This CDR3 spans 14 amino acids. The CDR3 region is CASRQDLNNSPLHF. CDR3 nucleotide sequence: TGTGCAAGTCGCCAGGACCTGAATAATTCACCCCTCCACTTT.

CDR3 coding DNA: TGTGCCAGCAGCTTACAGGGACAGACTAATGAAAAACTGTTTTTT. Translation gives CASSLQGQTNEKLFF. This chain connects TRBV7-9 to TRBJ1-4, with TRBD1 matching 7 bases. This CDR3 is 15 amino acids long. The germline V gene has CDR1 SEHNR and CDR2 FQNEAQ (reference sequence). Trimming cost V 2 bases and J 2 bases; bases outside gene matches: 2.

V and J are TRBV14 and TRBJ2-7; possibly TRBD1 or TRBD2 for D (5 bases each). Germline CDR1 reads SGHDN; CDR2 reads FVKESK. The CDR3 covers 14 residues. V lost 3 bases and J 7 bases, leaving 16 bases between the germline ends. The CDR3, as DNA: TGTGCCAGCAGCCAGCCGGGACGCTCGTTTGAGCAGTACTTC. It codes for CASSQPGRSFEQYF.

In regard to this clone: Other nucleotide sequences from this sample produce the same CDR3. The CDR3, as DNA: TGTGCCAGCTCACCACCCTCGAGGAATGAGCAGTTCTTC. Its translation is CASSPPSRNEQFF. This chain joins TRBV18 and TRBJ2-1; D gene unclear. V shed 0 bases and J shed 7 bases, with 7 bases lying between them. CDR3 length: 13 amino acids. Germline V gives CDR1 KGHSH, CDR2 LQKENI. Filled out from reference TRBV18 and TRBJ2-1, the complete variable domain reads NAGVMQNPRHLVRRRGQEARLRCSPMKGHSHVYWYRQLPEEGLKFMVYLQKENIIDESGMPKERFSAEFPKEGPSILRIQQVVRGDSAAYFCASSPPSRNEQFFGPGTRLTVL.

The CDR3 sequence is CAISGGGTGSYEQYF. In nucleotides, the CDR3 is TGTGCCATCAGTGGGGGTGGGACAGGATCCTACGAGCAGTACTTC. The chain carries TRBV10-3 and TRBJ2-7; 8 bases line up with TRBD1. CDR1 is ENHRY and CDR2 is SYGVKD in the germline V gene. V trimming: 4 bases; J trimming: 1 base; junction bases outside the gene matches: 6. CDR3 length: 15 residues.

This chain connects TRBV5-1 to TRBJ2-5; possibly TRBD1 or TRBD2 for D (6 bases each). CDR3 length: 13 amino acids. The germline V gene encodes CDR1 SGHRS and CDR2 YFSETQ. The ends were cut back, 4 bases at V and 5 bases at J, with 12 bases in the middle. The CDR3 here is CASSGGTWETQYF. Here the CDR3 DNA reads TGCGCCAGCAGCGGAGGGACATGGGAGACCCAGTACTTC.

Only one count was recorded for this clone. This CDR3 is CASSLRGSEYNEQFF. DNA of the CDR3: TGTGCCAGCAGCCTCAGGGGATCCGAGTACAATGAGCAGTTCTTC. The J gene is TRBJ2-1, the V gene TRBV7-9, with D tentatively TRBD1 (6 bases). Germline values: CDR1 SEHNR, CDR2 FQNEAQ (reference sequence). The length of the CDR3 is 15 residues. Trimming took off 5 bases at V and 4 bases at J, with 15 bases between the two ends.